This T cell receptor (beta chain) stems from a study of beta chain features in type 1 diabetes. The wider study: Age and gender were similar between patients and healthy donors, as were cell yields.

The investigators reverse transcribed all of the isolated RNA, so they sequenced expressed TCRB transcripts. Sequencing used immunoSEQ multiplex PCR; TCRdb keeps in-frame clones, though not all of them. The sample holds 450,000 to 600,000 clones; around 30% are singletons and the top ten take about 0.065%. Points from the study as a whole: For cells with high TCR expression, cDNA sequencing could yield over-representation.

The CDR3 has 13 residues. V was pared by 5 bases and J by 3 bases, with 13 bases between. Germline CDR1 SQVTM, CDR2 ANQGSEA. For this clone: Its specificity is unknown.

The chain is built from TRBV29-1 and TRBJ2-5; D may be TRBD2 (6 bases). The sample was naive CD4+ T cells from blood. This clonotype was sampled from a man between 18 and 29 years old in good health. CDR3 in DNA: TGCAGCGTTTTAGCGGTACTTAAAGAGACCCAGTACTTC. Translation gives CSVLAVLKETQYF.